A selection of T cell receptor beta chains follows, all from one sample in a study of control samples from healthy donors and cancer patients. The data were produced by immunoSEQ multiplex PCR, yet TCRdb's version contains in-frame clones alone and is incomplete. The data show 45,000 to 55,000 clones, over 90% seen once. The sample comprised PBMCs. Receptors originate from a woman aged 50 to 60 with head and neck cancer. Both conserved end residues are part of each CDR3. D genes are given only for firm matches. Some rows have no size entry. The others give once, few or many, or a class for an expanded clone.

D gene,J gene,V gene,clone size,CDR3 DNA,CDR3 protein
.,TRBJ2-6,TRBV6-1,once,TGTGCCAGCAGTGAATCGTATGGCCAGGGCACTGGGGCCAACGTCCTGACTTTC,CASSESYGQGTGANVLTF
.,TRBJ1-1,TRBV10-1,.,TGCGCCAGCAGTGAGGGCAATTCCCACACTGAAGCTTTCTTT,CASSEGNSHTEAFF
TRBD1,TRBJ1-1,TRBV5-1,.,TGCGCCAGCAGCTCCCAGGGGGCGGCCACTGAAGCTTTCTTT,CASSSQGAATEAFF
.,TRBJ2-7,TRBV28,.,TGTGCCAGCAGTTTGGTGGCATCATCCTACGAGCAGTACTTC,CASSLVASSYEQYF
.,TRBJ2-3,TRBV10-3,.,TGTGCCATCAGTGCGACTGCGCGAGCAGATACGCAGTATTTT,CAISATARADTQYF
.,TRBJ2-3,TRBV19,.,TGTGCCAGTAGGGAGGTCACCACAGATACGCAGTATTTT,CASREVTTDTQYF
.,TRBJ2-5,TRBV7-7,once,TGTGCCAGCAGCTTAGACTTTCAAGAGACCCAGTACTTC,CASSLDFQETQYF
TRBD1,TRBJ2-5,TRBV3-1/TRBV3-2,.,TGTGCCAGCAGCCACGGACAGGGTGGGGAGACCCAGTACTTC,CASSHGQGGETQYF
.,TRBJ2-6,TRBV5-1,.,TGCGCCAGCAGCTTGACCAGGGTCCGCTCTGGGGCCAACGTCCTGACTTTC,CASSLTRVRSGANVLTF
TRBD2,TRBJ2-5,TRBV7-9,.,TGTGCCAGCAGCTTCCCAATGGGGGGGAGCCAAGAGACCCAGTACTTC,CASSFPMGGSQETQYF
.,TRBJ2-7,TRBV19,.,TGTGCCAGTAGTCACACCTCCCCCGCGACACAGTACTTC,CASSHTSPATQYF
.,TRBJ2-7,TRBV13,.,TGTGCCAGCAGCTTAGGCCTGCGCACGGGAAACGAGCAGTACTTC,CASSLGLRTGNEQYF
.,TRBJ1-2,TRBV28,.,TGTGCCAGCAGCAGCATAGGGGGCTACACCTTC,CASSSIGGYTF
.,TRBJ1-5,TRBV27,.,TGTGCCAGTACCAAGGGGCAGGGCGGTCAGCCCCAGCATTTT,CASTKGQGGQPQHF
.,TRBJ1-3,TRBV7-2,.,TGTGCCAGCAGCTTAGGCGGCAGGGCGCAGGGAAACACCATATATTTT,CASSLGGRAQGNTIYF
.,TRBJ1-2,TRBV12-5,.,TGTGCTAGTGGTTTGCGTGCGGGAAAGAGCCTTTCCTATGGCTACACCTTC,CASGLRAGKSLSYGYTF
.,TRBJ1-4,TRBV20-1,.,TGCAGTGCTAGGAGGGGGAAACTGTTTTTT,CSARRGKLFF
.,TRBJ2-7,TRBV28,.,TGTGCCAGCAGTTTTAAGACACCGCCCTACGAGCAGTACTTC,CASSFKTPPYEQYF
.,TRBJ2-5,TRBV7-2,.,TGTGCCAGCAGCCCAGGGTGGGAGACCCAGTACTTC,CASSPGWETQYF
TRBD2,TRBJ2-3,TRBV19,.,TGTGCCAGTAGACGACTAGCGGGAGGGCACGGCACAGATACGCAGTATTTT,CASRRLAGGHGTDTQYF
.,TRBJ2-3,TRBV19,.,TGTGCCAGTAGTATCGAGGCTTACGAGACAGATACGCAGTATTTT,CASSIEAYETDTQYF
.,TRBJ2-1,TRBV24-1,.,TGTGCCACCAGTGATTTTAACAGAGGGGACAATGAGCAGTTCTTC,CATSDFNRGDNEQFF
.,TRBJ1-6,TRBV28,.,TGTGCCAGCAGGGGACGTCCCGATAATTCACCCCTCCACTTT,CASRGRPDNSPLHF
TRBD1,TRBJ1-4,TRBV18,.,TGTGCCAGCTCACCATCGGGGGCAGGGGGATTTGAAAAACTGTTTTTT,CASSPSGAGGFEKLFF
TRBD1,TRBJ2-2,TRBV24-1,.,TGTGCCACCAGTGTGAGGACAGGGAGTTCGAACACCGGGGAGCTGTTTTTT,CATSVRTGSSNTGELFF
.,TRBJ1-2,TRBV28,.,TGTGCCAGCAGCCTTCCCGCAAGGATAGATAACTATGGCTACACCTTC,CASSLPARIDNYGYTF
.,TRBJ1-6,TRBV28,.,TGTGCCAGCAAGCAGGGTGCGGGAAATAATTCACCCCTCCACTTT,CASKQGAGNNSPLHF
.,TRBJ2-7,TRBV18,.,TGTGCCAGCTCACCTGGCAGGGGAACCTACGAGCAGTACTTC,CASSPGRGTYEQYF
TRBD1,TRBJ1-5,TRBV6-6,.,TGTGCCAGCAGTCGACCCGGACAGGGAGAGTTTAGGCAGCCCCAGCATTTT,CASSRPGQGEFRQPQHF
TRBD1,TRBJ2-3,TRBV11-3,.,TGTGCCAGCAGCTCCGGACAGGGTAGAGATACGCAGTATTTT,CASSSGQGRDTQYF
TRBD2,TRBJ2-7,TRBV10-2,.,TGCGCCGCATCTCGCGGGGGTCCCCTCTCCTACGAGCAGTACTTC,CAASRGGPLSYEQYF
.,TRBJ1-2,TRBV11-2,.,TGTGCCAGCAGCTCCGGGGGCCTGCGGAGGAATGGCTACACCTTC,CASSSGGLRRNGYTF
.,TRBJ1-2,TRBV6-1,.,TGTGCCAGCAGTGAGGACAGCCAAACTAACTATGGCTACACCTTC,CASSEDSQTNYGYTF
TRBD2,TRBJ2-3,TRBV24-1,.,TGTGCCACCAGTGATCCCGGGACTAGCGAGTTTAGCACAGATACGCAGTATTTT,CATSDPGTSEFSTDTQYF
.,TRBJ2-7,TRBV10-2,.,TGCGCCAGCTCCGGAGGAACCTACGAGCAGTACTTC,CASSGGTYEQYF
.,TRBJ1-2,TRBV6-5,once,TGTGCCAGCAGTTCACACGACACGAACTATGGCTACACCTTC,CASSSHDTNYGYTF
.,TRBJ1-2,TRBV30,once,TGTGCCTGGAGTTCATCTGGCTCTAACTATGGCTACACCTTC,CAWSSSGSNYGYTF
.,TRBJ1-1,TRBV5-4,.,TGTGCCAGCAGCCTGGGGGGGGGAACTGAAGCTTTCTTT,CASSLGGGTEAFF
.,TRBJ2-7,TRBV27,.,TGTGCCAGCAGTTTGGGGAGGACCACTGAGCAGTACTTC,CASSLGRTTEQYF
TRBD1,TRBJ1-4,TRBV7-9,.,TGTGCCAGCAGCTTAGGGGGTCTACAGGGGGCGACTAATGAAAAACTGTTTTTT,CASSLGGLQGATNEKLFF
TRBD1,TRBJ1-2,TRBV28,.,TGTGCCAGCAGTCTCCCGGGACAGGGAGGTGGCTACACCTTC,CASSLPGQGGGYTF
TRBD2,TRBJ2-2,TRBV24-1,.,TGTGCCACCAGTCAGGTAGCGGGGGCGAACACCGGGGAGCTGTTTTTT,CATSQVAGANTGELFF
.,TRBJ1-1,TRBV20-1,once,TGCAGTGCTCCCTCGTGGGCTGAAGCTTTCTTT,CSAPSWAEAFF
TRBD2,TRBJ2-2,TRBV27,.,TGTGCCAGCAGCCCCTCCGGGACTAGCGGACTTACCGGGGAGCTGTTTTTT,CASSPSGTSGLTGELFF
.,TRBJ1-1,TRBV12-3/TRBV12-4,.,TGTGCCAGCAGTCGATGGGGGGGCACTGAAGCTTTCTTT,CASSRWGGTEAFF
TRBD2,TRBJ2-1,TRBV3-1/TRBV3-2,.,TGTGCCAGCAGCCATTTAGCGGGGGGGCCGAGGAATGAGCAGTTCTTC,CASSHLAGGPRNEQFF
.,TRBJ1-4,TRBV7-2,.,TGTGCCAGCAGCTTGCTCCACAGGGAGGCGGTAACTAATGAAAAACTGTTTTTT,CASSLLHREAVTNEKLFF
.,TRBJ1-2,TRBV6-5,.,TGTGCCAGCTCGTTAAACGGGGACTATGGCTACACCTTC,CASSLNGDYGYTF
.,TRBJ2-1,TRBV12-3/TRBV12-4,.,TGTGCCAGCAGTTTAGCTCGGACAACTGAGCAGTTCTTC,CASSLARTTEQFF
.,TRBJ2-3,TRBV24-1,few,TGTGCCACCAGTGGACAGTTTGGAACAGATACGCAGTATTTT,CATSGQFGTDTQYF
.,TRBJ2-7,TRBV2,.,TGTGCCAGCAGTGAACAAGCCTACGAGCAGTACTTC,CASSEQAYEQYF
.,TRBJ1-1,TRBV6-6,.,.,CASSTSTGNTEAFF
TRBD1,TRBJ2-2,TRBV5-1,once,TGCGCCAGCAGCTTTGGACAGGGCGTATCCGGGGAGCTGTTTTTT,CASSFGQGVSGELFF